The 19 T cell receptor beta chains listed next were all sequenced from one sample in a study of T cell repertoires in cytomegalovirus infection. TCRdb fed the reads into MiXCR, producing one record per CDR3 protein. The sample shows approximately 990,000 distinct CDR3 sequences, 31% of them seen only once. No antigen is known for these receptors. The sample here was cultured CD8+ T cells from PBMCs, taken from culture after CMV antigen stimulation. The receptors come from a human donor in good health (CMV status not recorded). Some clones in this sample may be carry-over from other donors' samples.

The V and J genes are TRBV27 and TRBJ2-2; a weak D match, TRBD1 (5 bases). The length of the CDR3 is 14 residues. V was clipped by 8 bases and J by 4 bases, with 14 bases between them. CDR1 is MNHEY, CDR2 SMNVEV, per germline (reference sequence). The CDR3 here is CASARGFGTGELFF. The DNA of the CDR3 is TGTGCCAGCGCTAGGGGTTTCGGCACCGGGGAGCTGTTTTTT.

This clonotype was counted between two and nine times. The rearrangement uses TRBV6-2 or TRBV6-3 and TRBJ2-1, with D possibly matching TRBD2 (7 bases). The CDR3 has 16 residues. With 6 bases removed from V and 4 bases from J, the gap between germline ends came to 19 bases. CDR1 is MNHEY and CDR2 is SVGEGT in the germline V gene. Here the CDR3 reads CASRLGGGLAYNEQFF. The CDR3, as DNA: TGTGCCAGCAGGCTGGGAGGGGGTCTGGCTTACAATGAGCAGTTCTTC.

This chain uses TRBV6-1 with TRBJ2-7; perhaps TRBD2 as D (5 bases). Trimming removed 10 bases from V and 3 bases from J, with 16 bases in between. Per the germline V gene, CDR1 is MNHNS and CDR2 is SASEGT. The CDR3 has 13 amino acids. The CDR3 bases are TGTGCCACCGGGGAGAACAGCTACTACGAGCAGTACTTC. Translation: CATGENSYYEQYF.

This clonotype was detected a few times. The chain couples TRBV27 to TRBJ1-5, with a weak D call TRBD1 (6 bases). Trimming cost V 6 bases and J 1 base, with 10 bases left between them. The CDR3 has 14 amino acids. The germline gives CDR1 MNHEY, CDR2 SMNVEV (reference sequence). As DNA, the CDR3 is TGTGCCAGCAGGGGGGGCTCGAGCAATCAGCCCCAGCATTTT. Its protein is CASRGGSSNQPQHF.

This clonotype was seen only once. The CDR3 DNA is TGTGCCAGCAGTTACCATAGCGGGGGGGAAGGAGACGAGCAGTACGTC. Its protein is CASSYHSGGEGDEQYV. The chain has TRBV6-6 and TRBJ2-7; 11 bases fit TRBD2. CDR1 MNHNY and CDR2 SVGAGI come from the germline V gene (reference sequence). The J segment lost 5 bases and the V segment lost 2 bases, leaving 8 bases of the junction unmatched. The CDR3 is 16 amino acids.

The gene calls are TRBV10-1 and TRBJ2-5, with 7 bases identical to TRBD1. V gave up 4 bases and J gave up 5 bases; unmatched junction bases: 10. The V gene's germline CDR1 is WNHNN and CDR2 SYGVQD (reference sequence). This CDR3 has 15 residues. In DNA form, the CDR3 reads TGCGCCAGCAGTGCTAGGGACAGCTCGGACGAGACCCAGTACTTC. Protein sequence: CASSARDSSDETQYF.

The chain links TRBV19 to TRBJ1-1; D remains ambiguous. The germline gives CDR1 LNHDA, CDR2 SQIVND (reference sequence). This CDR3 contains 12 residues. Deletions cut 4 bases from V and 8 bases from J, with 11 bases between. The CDR3 sequence: CASSNIPGEAFF. In DNA form, the CDR3 reads TGTGCCAGTAGTAATATCCCGGGAGAAGCTTTCTTT.

This clonotype was seen a few times. The chain uses TRBV12-3 or TRBV12-4 and TRBJ2-1; weak D call: TRBD2 (5 bases). CDR3 length: 15 amino acids. Trimming took 11 bases from V and 0 from J, leaving 17 bases between them. The CDR3 here is CADAEDRSSYNEQFF. As DNA, the CDR3 is TGTGCCGATGCGGAGGACCGAAGCTCCTACAATGAGCAGTTCTTC.

The chain employs TRBV15 and TRBJ1-6; D call uncertain. This CDR3 comprises 16 residues. The ends were cut back, 5 bases at V and 4 bases at J, with 15 bases in the middle. The germline V gene encodes CDR1 LNHNV and CDR2 YYDKDF (reference sequence). The CDR3 region has the DNA TGTGCCACCAGCGCCGGAGACTCTCGATATAATTCACCCCTCCACTTT. Protein sequence: CATSAGDSRYNSPLHF.

This clonotype has ten or more counts. The chain joins TRBV12-3 or TRBV12-4 to TRBJ1-5; D call uncertain. There are 15 residues in the CDR3. Trimming left V 1 base short and J 0 bases short, with 7 bases between. CDR3 bases: TGTGCCAGCAGTTTAGGGGCGAATAGCAATCAGCCCCAGCATTTT. This codes for CASSLGANSNQPQHF.

This clonotype was seen ten or more times. The chain has TRBV7-2 and TRBJ2-1; 11 bases fit TRBD2. The germline V gene encodes CDR1 SGHTA and CDR2 FQGNSA. The CDR3 has 16 amino acids. With V trimmed by 5 bases and J by 9 bases, 12 bases remained unmatched. This CDR3 reads CASSRSSGGPRSEQFF. CDR3 coding DNA: TGTGCCAGCAGCCGTTCTAGCGGGGGGCCTCGCAGTGAGCAGTTCTTC.

The chain employs TRBV13 and TRBJ2-3; D ambiguous. Germline V gene data show CDR1 as PRHDT and CDR2 as FYEKMQ (reference sequence). Trimming took 5 bases from V and 2 from J, leaving 11 bases between them. This CDR3 is 14 amino acids long. Here the CDR3 DNA reads TGTGCCAGCAGCCTACGGACCCCCACAGATACGCAGTATTTT. Translated: CASSLRTPTDTQYF.

This chain connects TRBV20-1 to TRBJ1-3; no clear D gene. Trimming pared 2 bases from V and 4 bases from J, leaving 15 bases between. CDR3 length: 15 amino acids. Per the germline V gene, CDR1 is DFQATT and CDR2 is SNEGSKA (reference sequence). The CDR3, as DNA: TGCAGTGCTAGATCCCTCTCCGTGGTCGGAAACACCATATATTTT. As protein: CSARSLSVVGNTIYF.

This clonotype was seen more than once but under ten times. The rearrangement links TRBV7-6 to TRBJ2-1; the D gene is possibly TRBD1 (6 bases). This CDR3 has 12 residues. Germline V gene sequence: CDR1 SGHVS, CDR2 FNYEAQ. V lost 5 bases to trimming and J lost 15 bases, with 17 bases between them. CDR3 amino acids: CASSLEQGTWFF. As DNA, the CDR3 is TGTGCCAGCAGCCTCGAACAGGGCACATGGTTCTTC.

The rearrangement links TRBV3-1 to TRBJ2-3; no clear D gene. This CDR3 region has 15 residues. V was shortened by 1 base and J by 2 bases, with 10 bases between the two germline ends. Germline V gene data show CDR1 as LGHDT and CDR2 as YNNKEL (reference sequence). This CDR3 is CASSQARRATDTQYF. The CDR3 nucleotides are TGTGCCAGCAGCCAAGCCCGCCGAGCCACAGATACGCAGTATTTT.

In its sample, this clonotype was seen a few times. The rearrangement links TRBV11-2 to TRBJ2-3; 7 bases line up with TRBD1. The germline V gene has CDR1 SGHAT and CDR2 FQNNGV. The CDR3 contains 16 residues. V gave up 3 bases and J gave up 6 bases; unmatched junction bases: 12. The CDR3 bases are TGTGCCAGCAGCTTCGACGGGCAGGGGGTCGTGGATACGCAGTATTTT. It translates to CASSFDGQGVVDTQYF.

The chain is built from TRBV29-1 and TRBJ1-1; no clear D gene. Looked up from germline, CDR1 is SQVTM and CDR2 is ANQGSEA. Trimming removed 3 bases from V and 1 base from J, with 3 bases in between. The CDR3 sequence is 11 residues long. CDR3 bases: TGCAGCGTTGATTGGAACACTGAAGCTTTCTTT. Translation gives CSVDWNTEAFF.

This chain's CDR3 is CASSYGRRRIYNEQFF. The CDR3 DNA follows: TGTGCCAGCAGTTACGGGCGTCGGAGGATCTACAATGAGCAGTTCTTC. The chain links TRBV6-8 to TRBJ2-1, with D maybe TRBD2 (5 bases). V lost 2 bases and J lost 3, with 14 bases in between. This CDR3 has 16 residues. In germline, CDR1 is MNHGY, CDR2 SAAAGT.

The chain links TRBV19 to TRBJ1-1, with D perhaps TRBD1 (5 bases). Looked up from germline, CDR1 is LNHDA and CDR2 is SQIVND (reference sequence). The CDR3 consists of 14 residues. V dropped 5 bases and J dropped 4 bases, with 14 bases sitting between them. CDR3 amino acids: CASSPGARATEAFF. DNA of the CDR3: TGTGCCAGTAGTCCCGGGGCGCGGGCCACTGAAGCTTTCTTT.